Included here is one TCR beta chain sequence, with context. Its target is not known. The CDR3 sequence is 15 residues long. V trimming: 4 bases; J trimming: 3 bases; junction bases outside the gene matches: 7. Germline values: CDR1 SGHDN, CDR2 FVKESK. Unique molecular identifiers were incorporated into the prepared TCRbeta library. Via MiXCR, TCRdb re-called the PCR reads, giving one row per CDR3 protein. The sample has 250,000 to 350,000 distinct CDR3 sequences; approximately 20% are singletons. This specimen comes from a study of T-cell reconstitution after alpha-beta-depleted transplantation in children. Study-level results: Most T-cell counts and diversity one year after the transplant came from T cells that were newly produced. Reportedly, only several hundred clones from non-depleted graft cells drove alpha-beta T-cell counts at about two months.

This rearrangement joins TRBV14 to TRBJ2-7, with 9 nucleotides matching TRBD2. The material sequenced was PBMCs, mostly from graft donor cells, taken 180 days after TCRalphabeta/CD19-depleted stem cell transplant. The sequence derives from a male patient aged 5 to 17 who had a stem cell transplant for acute lymphoblastic leukemia, so the T cells may come from the graft donor. CDR3 protein: CASSLRAGGGYEQYF. CDR3 sequence (DNA): TGTGCCAGCAGCCTACGAGCGGGAGGTGGCTACGAGCAGTACTTC.